This is a list of T cell receptor beta chains from one sample in a study of technical replicates of blood from a handful of donors. TCRdb's copy holds only in-frame clones and misses some; the assay was immunoSEQ multiplex PCR. Among 53,000 or so clones listed, around 84% were seen once. The sequencing sample was made of PBMCs. These receptors came from a human donor in good health. Some clones in this sample may be carry-over from other donors' samples. Each CDR3 is given with its conserved first and last residue.

V gene,J gene,CDR3 protein
TRBV29-1,TRBJ2-1,CSVEIGTGAYYNEQFF
TRBV7-3,TRBJ1-6,CASSPRRDSPLHF
TRBV30,TRBJ1-5,CACRTGGNQPQHF
TRBV7-2,TRBJ2-7,CASSRDSSSYEQYF
TRBV19,TRBJ2-7,CASSIPGQGRYEQYF
TRBV13,TRBJ2-7,CASSLGSGGYEQYF
TRBV5-1,TRBJ1-1,CASSLGGNTEAFF
TRBV6-6,TRBJ1-3,CASRITGSGNTIYF
TRBV6-5,TRBJ1-5,CASSEQGFGGQPQHF
TRBV7-6,TRBJ1-2,CASSLQGSGLGYTF
TRBV19,TRBJ1-2,CASRPGQLGGYTF
TRBV12-5,TRBJ1-2,CASGRGTDNNYGYTF
TRBV6-4,TRBJ2-1,CASSASGYNEQFF
TRBV7-3,TRBJ2-2,CASSSKPSRARTGELFF
TRBV11-3,TRBJ2-7,CASSTGPGQGKEQYF
TRBV5-1,TRBJ1-1,CASSLNPDRGAFF
TRBV4-1,TRBJ1-6,CASSQVEGGRRSSPLHF
TRBV30,TRBJ2-1,CAWSLELAGVSEQFF
TRBV7-9,TRBJ2-6,CASSLEAAGANVLTF
TRBV29-1,TRBJ1-4,CSGRDRGEKLFF
TRBV6-1,TRBJ2-1,CASRAGTGDYNEQFF
TRBV27,TRBJ2-7,CASSYGGTYEQYF
TRBV19,TRBJ1-1,CASSRFRQASTEAFF
TRBV7-3,TRBJ2-3,CASSLNPSTDTQYF
TRBV19,TRBJ2-7,CASMGPSSYEQYF
TRBV2,TRBJ2-5,CASRGPLREGETQYF
TRBV7-9,TRBJ2-5,CASSTGTSGGYQETQYF
TRBV6-5,TRBJ2-2,CASSFRPSGHTGELFF
TRBV27,TRBJ1-6,CASSLGGGSYNSPLHF
TRBV2,TRBJ2-3,CASGTSGGVSDTQYF
TRBV4-1,TRBJ1-2,CASSQEGANYGYTF
TRBV6-5,TRBJ1-5,CASSYSSTGQPQHF
TRBV6-1,TRBJ2-1,CASSRGGRVLGEQFF
TRBV4-1,TRBJ2-7,CASSQASGAVLHEQYF
TRBV5-1,TRBJ2-7,CASSLERLAGGEEQYF
TRBV5-5,TRBJ2-3,CASTPGTDTDTQYF
TRBV5-1,TRBJ2-5,CASSPDGSSGFETQYF
TRBV4-3,TRBJ2-2,CASSQDGSTSGTTGELFF
TRBV29-1,TRBJ2-5,CSAAPGLAGGSGTQYF
TRBV7-2,TRBJ2-4,CASSLGGTAGGQNIQYF
TRBV19,TRBJ1-2,CASSLGHPNYGYTF
TRBV7-8,TRBJ1-1,CASSLDRGRTEAFF
TRBV6-5,TRBJ2-3,CASSYSSTGGTDTQYF
TRBV7-9,TRBJ1-5,CASSLDSDRGLYSNQPQHF
TRBV5-1,TRBJ1-1,CASSLVTGNTEAFF
TRBV7-2,TRBJ1-6,CASSRGARHNSPLHF
TRBV19,TRBJ1-1,CASSIRGQATEAFF
TRBV6-5,TRBJ2-3,CASTRGLTGGDTQYF
TRBV11-3,TRBJ1-1,CASSLREGLEAFF
TRBV27,TRBJ1-6,CASSFRTGYSYNSPLHF
TRBV5-4,TRBJ2-2,CASSLGSGGTGELFF
TRBV6-5,TRBJ1-1,CASRPPDRGRTEAFF
TRBV5-5,TRBJ1-1,CASSWGTLNTEAFF